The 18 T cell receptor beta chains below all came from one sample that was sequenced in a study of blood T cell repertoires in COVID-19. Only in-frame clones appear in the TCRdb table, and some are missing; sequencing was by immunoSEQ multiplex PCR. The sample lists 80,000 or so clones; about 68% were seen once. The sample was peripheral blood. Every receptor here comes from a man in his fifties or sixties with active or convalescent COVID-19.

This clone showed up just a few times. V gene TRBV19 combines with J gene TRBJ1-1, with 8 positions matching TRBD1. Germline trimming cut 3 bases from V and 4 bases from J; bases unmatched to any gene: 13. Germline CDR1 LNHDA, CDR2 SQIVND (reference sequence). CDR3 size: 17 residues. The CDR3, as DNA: TGTGCCAGTAGTATCCAAAAGGGACAGGTCCTCGGCACTGAAGCTTTCTTT. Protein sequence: CASSIQKGQVLGTEAFF.

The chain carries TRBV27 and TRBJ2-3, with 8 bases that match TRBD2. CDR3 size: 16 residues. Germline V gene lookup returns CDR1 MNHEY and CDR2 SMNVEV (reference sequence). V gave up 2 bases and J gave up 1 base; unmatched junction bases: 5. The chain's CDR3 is CASSLMPAGGTDTQYF. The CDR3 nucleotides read TGTGCCAGCAGTTTAATGCCAGCGGGGGGCACAGATACGCAGTATTTT.

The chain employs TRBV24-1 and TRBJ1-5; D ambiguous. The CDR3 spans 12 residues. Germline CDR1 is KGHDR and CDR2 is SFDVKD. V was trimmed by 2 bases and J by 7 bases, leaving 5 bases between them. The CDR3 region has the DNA TGTGCCACCAGTGATTCGGGGCAGCCCCAGCATTTT. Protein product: CATSDSGQPQHF.

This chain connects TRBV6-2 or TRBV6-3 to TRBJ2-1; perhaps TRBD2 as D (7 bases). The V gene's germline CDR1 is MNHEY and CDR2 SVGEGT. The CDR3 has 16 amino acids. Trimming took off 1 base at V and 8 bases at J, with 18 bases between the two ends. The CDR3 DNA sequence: TGTGCCAGCAGTTACTTGGGGGCGGGAGCCGACCATGAGCAGTTCTTC. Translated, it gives CASSYLGAGADHEQFF.

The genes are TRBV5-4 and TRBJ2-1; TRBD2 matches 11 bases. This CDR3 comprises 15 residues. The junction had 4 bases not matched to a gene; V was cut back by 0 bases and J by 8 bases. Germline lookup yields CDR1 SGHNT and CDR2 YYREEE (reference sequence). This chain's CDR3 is CASSLVAGGLDEQFF. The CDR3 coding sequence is TGTGCCAGCAGCTTGGTAGCGGGGGGGCTCGATGAGCAGTTCTTC.

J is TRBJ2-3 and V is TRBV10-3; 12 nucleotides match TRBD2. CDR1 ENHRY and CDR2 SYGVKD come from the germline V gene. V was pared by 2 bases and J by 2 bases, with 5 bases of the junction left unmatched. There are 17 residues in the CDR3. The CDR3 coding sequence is TGTGCCATCAGTGAGCCCGGACTAGCGGGGACCACAGATACGCAGTATTTT. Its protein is CAISEPGLAGTTDTQYF.

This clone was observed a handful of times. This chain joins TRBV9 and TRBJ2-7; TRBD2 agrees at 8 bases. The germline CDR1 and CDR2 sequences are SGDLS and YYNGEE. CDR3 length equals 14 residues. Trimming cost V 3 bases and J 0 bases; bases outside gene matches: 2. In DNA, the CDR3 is TGTGCCAGCAGCGGCGGGGGGAGCTCCTACGAGCAGTACTTC. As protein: CASSGGGSSYEQYF.

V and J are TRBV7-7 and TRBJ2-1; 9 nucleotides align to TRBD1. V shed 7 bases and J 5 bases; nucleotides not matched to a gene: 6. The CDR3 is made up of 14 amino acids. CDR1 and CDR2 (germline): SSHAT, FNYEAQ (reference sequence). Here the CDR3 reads CASTAGTGNNEQFF. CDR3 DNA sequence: TGTGCCAGCACCGCCGGGACAGGGAACAATGAGCAGTTCTTC.

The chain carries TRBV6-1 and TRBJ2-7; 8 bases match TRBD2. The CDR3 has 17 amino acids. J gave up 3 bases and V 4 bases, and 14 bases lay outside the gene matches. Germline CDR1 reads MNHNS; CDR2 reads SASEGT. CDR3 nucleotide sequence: TGTGCCAGCAGTGCACCCTTGCCGCGGGGGGTTATCTACGAGCAGTACTTC. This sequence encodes CASSAPLPRGVIYEQYF.

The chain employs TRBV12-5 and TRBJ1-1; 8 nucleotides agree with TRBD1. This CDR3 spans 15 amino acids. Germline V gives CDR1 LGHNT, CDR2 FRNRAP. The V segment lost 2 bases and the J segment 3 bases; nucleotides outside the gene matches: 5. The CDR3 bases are TGTGCTAGTGGTTTGCCCAACAGGGGGGACACTGAAGCTTTCTTT. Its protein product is CASGLPNRGDTEAFF.

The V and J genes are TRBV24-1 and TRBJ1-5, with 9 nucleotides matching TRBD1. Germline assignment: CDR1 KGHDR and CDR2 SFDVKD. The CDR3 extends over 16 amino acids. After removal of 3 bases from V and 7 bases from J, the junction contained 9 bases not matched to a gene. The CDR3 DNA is TGTGCCACCAGTGATCCACGGACAGGGGCAGGACAGCCCCAGCATTTT. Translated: CATSDPRTGAGQPQHF.

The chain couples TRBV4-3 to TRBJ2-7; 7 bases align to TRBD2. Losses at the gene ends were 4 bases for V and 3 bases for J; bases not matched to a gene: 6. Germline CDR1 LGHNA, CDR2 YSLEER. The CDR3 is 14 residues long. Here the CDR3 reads CASSPFGGDYEQYF. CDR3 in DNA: TGCGCCAGCAGCCCGTTTGGGGGGGACTACGAGCAGTACTTC.

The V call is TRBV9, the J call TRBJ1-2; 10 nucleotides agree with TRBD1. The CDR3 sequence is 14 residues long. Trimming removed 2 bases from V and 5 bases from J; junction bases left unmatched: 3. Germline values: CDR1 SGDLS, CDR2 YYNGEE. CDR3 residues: CASSVLDRGYGYTF. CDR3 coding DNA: TGTGCCAGCAGCGTCCTGGACAGGGGGTATGGCTACACCTTC.

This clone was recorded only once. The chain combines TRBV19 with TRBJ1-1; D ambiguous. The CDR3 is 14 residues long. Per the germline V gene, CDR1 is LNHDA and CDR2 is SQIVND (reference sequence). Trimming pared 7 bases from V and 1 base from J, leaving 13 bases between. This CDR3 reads CASTIFSQNTEAFF. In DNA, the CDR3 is TGTGCCAGTACCATATTTAGTCAGAACACTGAAGCTTTCTTT.

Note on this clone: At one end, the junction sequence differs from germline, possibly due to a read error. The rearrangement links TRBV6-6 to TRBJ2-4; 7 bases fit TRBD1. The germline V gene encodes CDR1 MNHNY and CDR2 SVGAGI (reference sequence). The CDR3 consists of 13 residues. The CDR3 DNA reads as TGCGCTTCAGAGGGGGCTGCCAAAAACATTCAGTACTTC. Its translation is CASEGAAKNIQYF.

In DNA, the CDR3 is TGTGCCAGCAGCCCCGTGTCCAGGGGGAATGAAAAACTGTTTTTT. It encodes CASSPVSRGNEKLFF. The chain couples TRBV7-2 to TRBJ1-4; 7 positions agree with TRBD1. The ends lost 5 bases at V and 5 bases at J; junction bases unmatched: 8. CDR1 is SGHTA, CDR2 FQGNSA, per germline. This CDR3 comprises 15 residues.

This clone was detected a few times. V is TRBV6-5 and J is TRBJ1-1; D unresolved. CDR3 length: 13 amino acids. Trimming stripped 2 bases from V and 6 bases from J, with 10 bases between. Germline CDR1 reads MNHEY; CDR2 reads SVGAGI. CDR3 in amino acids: CASSYRREAEAFF. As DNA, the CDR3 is TGTGCCAGCAGTTACAGGAGGGAGGCTGAAGCTTTCTTT.

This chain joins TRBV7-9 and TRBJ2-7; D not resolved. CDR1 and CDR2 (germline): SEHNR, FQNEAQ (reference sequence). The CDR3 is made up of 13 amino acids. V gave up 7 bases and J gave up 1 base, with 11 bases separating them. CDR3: CASTASGSYEQYF. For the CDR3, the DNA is TGTGCCAGCACCGCCTCAGGTTCCTACGAGCAGTACTTC.